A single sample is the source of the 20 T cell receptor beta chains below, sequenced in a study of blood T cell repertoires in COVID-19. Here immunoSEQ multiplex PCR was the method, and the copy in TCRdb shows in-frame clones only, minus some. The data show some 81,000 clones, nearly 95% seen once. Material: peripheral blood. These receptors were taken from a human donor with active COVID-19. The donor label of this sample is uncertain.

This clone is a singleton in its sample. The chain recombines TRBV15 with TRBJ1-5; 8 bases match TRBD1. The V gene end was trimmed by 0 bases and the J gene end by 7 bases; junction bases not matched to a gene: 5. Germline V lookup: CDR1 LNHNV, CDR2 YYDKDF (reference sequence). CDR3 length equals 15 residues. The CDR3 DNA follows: TGTGCCACCAGCAGAGACAGGGGGCTCGGACAGCCCCAGCATTTT. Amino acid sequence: CATSRDRGLGQPQHF.

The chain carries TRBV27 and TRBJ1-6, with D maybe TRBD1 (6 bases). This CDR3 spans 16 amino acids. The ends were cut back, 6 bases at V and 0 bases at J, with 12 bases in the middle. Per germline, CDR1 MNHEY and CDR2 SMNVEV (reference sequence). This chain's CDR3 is CASSSTGSSYNSPLHF. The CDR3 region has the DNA TGTGCCAGCAGCAGTACAGGGAGCTCCTATAATTCACCCCTCCACTTT.

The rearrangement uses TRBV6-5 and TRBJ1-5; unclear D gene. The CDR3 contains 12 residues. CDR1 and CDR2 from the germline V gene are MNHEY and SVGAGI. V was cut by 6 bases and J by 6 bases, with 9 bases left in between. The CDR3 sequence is CASSQRGQPQHF. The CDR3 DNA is TGTGCCAGCAGCCAACGGGGTCAGCCCCAGCATTTT.

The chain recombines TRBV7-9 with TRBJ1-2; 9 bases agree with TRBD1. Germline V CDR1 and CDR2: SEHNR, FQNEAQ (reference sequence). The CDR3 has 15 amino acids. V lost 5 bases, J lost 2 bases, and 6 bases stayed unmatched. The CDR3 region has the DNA TGTGCCAGCAGCCCCTTGGGACAGGGAAACTATGGCTACACCTTC. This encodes CASSPLGQGNYGYTF.

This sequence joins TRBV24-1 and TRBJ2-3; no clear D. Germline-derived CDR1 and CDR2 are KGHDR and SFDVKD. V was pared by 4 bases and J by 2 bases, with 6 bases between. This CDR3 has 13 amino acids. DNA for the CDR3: TGTGCCACCAGTGACAGTTCCACAGATACGCAGTATTTT. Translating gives CATSDSSTDTQYF.

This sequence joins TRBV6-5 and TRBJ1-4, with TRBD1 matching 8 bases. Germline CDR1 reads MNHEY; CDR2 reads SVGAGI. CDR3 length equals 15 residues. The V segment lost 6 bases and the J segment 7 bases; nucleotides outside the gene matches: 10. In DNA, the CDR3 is TGTGCCAGCAGGGGGACAGGCTATGGGGGTGAAAAACTGTTTTTT. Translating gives CASRGTGYGGEKLFF.

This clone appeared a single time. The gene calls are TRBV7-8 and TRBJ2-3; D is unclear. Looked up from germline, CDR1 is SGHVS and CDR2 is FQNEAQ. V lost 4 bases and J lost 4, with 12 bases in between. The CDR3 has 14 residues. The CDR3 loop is CASSSPTHPDTQYF. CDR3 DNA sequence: TGTGCCAGCAGCTCGCCCACACACCCAGATACGCAGTATTTT.

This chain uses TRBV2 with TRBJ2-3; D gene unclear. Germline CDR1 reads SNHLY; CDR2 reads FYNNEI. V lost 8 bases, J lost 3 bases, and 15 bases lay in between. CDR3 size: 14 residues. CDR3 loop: CASRPVGPTDTQYF. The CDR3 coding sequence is TGTGCCAGCCGCCCGGTTGGGCCGACAGATACGCAGTATTTT.

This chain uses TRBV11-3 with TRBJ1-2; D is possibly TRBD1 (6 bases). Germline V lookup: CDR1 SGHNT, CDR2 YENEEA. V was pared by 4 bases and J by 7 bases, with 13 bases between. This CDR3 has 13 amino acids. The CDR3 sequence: CASSSSRGGGYTF. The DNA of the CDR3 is TGTGCCAGCAGCTCCAGCAGGGGTGGTGGCTACACCTTC.

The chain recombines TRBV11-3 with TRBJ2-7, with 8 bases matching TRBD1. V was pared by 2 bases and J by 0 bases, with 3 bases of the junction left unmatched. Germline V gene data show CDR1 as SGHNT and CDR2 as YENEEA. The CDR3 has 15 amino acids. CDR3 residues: CASSLSGTGSYEQYF. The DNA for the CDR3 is TGTGCCAGCAGCTTATCCGGGACAGGCTCCTACGAGCAGTACTTC. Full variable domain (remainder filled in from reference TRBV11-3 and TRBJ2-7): EAGVVQSPRYKIIEKKQPVAFWCNPISGHNTLYWYLQNLGQGPELLIRYENEEAVDDSQLPKDRFSAERLKGVDSTLKIQPAELGDSAVYLCASSLSGTGSYEQYFGPGTRLTVT.

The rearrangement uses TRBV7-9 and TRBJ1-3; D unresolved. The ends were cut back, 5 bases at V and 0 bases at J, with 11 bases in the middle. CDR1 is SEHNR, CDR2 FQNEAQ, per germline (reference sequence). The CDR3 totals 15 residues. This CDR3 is CASSPETSSGNTIYF. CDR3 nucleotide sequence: TGTGCCAGCAGCCCCGAGACAAGCTCTGGAAACACCATATATTTT.

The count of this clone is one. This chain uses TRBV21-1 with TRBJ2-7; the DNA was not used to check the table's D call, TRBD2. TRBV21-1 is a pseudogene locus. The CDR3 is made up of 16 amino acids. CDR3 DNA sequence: TGTGCCAGCAGCAAAGGCCTCAGCGGGCCTACCTACGAGCAGTACTTC. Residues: CASSKGLSGPTYEQYF.

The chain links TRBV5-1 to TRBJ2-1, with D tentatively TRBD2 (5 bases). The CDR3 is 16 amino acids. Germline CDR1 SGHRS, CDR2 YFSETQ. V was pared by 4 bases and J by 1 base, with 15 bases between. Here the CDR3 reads CASSRRSRDSYNEQFF. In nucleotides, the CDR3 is TGCGCCAGCAGCCGACGCAGCCGGGATTCCTACAATGAGCAGTTCTTC.

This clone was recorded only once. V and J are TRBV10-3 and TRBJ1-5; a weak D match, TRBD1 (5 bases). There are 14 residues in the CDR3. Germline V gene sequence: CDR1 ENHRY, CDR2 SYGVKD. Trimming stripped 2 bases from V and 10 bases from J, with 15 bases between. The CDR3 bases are TGTGCCATCAGTGAGCCGCCGGGGGATGGACCCCAGCATTTT. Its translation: CAISEPPGDGPQHF.

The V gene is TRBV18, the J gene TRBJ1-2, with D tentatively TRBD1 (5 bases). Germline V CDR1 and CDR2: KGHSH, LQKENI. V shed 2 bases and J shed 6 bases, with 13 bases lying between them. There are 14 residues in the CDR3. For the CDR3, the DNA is TGTGCCAGCTCACCAGGGCAGGGATATAATGGCTACACCTTC. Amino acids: CASSPGQGYNGYTF. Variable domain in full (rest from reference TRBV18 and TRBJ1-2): NAGVMQNPRHLVRRRGQEARLRCSPMKGHSHVYWYRQLPEEGLKFMVYLQKENIIDESGMPKERFSAEFPKEGPSILRIQQVVRGDSAAYFCASSPGQGYNGYTFGSGTRLTVV.

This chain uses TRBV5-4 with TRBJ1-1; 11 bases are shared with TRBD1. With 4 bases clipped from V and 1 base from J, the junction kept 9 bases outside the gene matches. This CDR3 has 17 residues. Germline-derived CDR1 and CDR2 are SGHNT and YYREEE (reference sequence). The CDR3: CASSLGQGALPNTEAFF. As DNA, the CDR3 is TGTGCCAGCAGCCTTGGACAGGGGGCCCTCCCGAACACTGAAGCTTTCTTT.

The CDR3 DNA follows: TGCGCCAGCACCCCCCTAGGCCAAGGGAACACCGGGGAGCTGTTTTTT. Translating gives CASTPLGQGNTGELFF. This chain links TRBV5-1 with TRBJ2-2, with D unclear. The germline V and J ends were trimmed by 6 bases and 1 base, with 16 bases remaining between them. This CDR3 comprises 16 residues. Germline V gives CDR1 SGHRS, CDR2 YFSETQ.

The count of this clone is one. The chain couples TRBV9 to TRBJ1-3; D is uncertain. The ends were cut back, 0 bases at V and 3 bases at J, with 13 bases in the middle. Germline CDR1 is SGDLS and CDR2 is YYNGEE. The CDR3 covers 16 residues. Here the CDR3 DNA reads TGTGCCAGCAGCGTAGACAGTGGCGTTCGTGGAAACACCATATATTTT. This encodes CASSVDSGVRGNTIYF.

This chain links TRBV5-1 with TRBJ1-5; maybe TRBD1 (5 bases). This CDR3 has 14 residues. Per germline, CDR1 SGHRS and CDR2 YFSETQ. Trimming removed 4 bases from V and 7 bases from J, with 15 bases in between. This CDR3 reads CASSPAGGRQPQHF. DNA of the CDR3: TGCGCCAGCAGCCCCGCCGGGGGTCGGCAGCCCCAGCATTTT. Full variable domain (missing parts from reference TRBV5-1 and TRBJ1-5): KAGVTQTPRYLIKTRGQQVTLSCSPISGHRSVSWYQQTPGQGLQFLFEYFSETQRNKGNFPGRFSGRQFSNSRSEMNVSTLELGDSALYLCASSPAGGRQPQHFGDGTRLSIL.

The CDR3 loop is CASSGLGSNQPQHF. CDR3 sequence (DNA): TGTGCCAGCAGCGGACTTGGAAGCAATCAGCCCCAGCATTTT. The V call is TRBV9, the J call TRBJ1-5; D gene uncertain. This CDR3 contains 14 residues. Trimming pared 3 bases from V and 1 base from J, leaving 8 bases between. CDR1 SGDLS and CDR2 YYNGEE come from the germline V gene.